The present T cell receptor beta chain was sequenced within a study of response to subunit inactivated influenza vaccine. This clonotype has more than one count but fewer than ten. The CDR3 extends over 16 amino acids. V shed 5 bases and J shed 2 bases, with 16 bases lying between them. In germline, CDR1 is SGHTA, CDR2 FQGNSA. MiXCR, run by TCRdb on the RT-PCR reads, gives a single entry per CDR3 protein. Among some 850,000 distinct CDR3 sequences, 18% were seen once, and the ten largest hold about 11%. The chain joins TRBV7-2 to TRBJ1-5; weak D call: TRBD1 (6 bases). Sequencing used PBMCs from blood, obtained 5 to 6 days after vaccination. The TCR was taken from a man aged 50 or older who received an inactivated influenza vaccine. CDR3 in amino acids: CASSIIGGLGNQPQHF. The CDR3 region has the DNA TGTGCCAGCAGCATAATAGGGGGATTGGGCAATCAGCCCCAGCATTTT.